This TCR beta chain was recovered during a study of cytomegalovirus exposure and HLA in healthy donors. PCR employed 60 Vbeta and 13 Jbeta primers. Authors' data handling: Later reanalysis found about 80 million unique TCR beta chains, around 10 million of them shared. Sequencing used immunoSEQ multiplex PCR; TCRdb keeps in-frame clones, though not all of them. V and J calls and clone size are copied from that table; D and trimming were computed from the DNA. The sample consists of fewer than 120,000 clones, approximately 79% of them appearing once. CDR1 is SGHTA and CDR2 is FQGNSA in the germline V gene. This CDR3 is 16 amino acids long. V was cut by 5 bases and J by 2 bases, with 17 bases left in between.

Material: PBMCs. The chain has TRBV7-2 and TRBJ2-3; D not certain. The sequence came from a man in his thirties or forties in good health and CMV-seropositive. The CDR3 spells CASSLPPGSYTDTQYF. Written as DNA, the CDR3 is TGTGCCAGCAGCCTTCCACCCGGGTCCTACACAGATACGCAGTATTTT.